This T cell receptor (beta chain) stems from a study of regulatory T cells in long-lasting Graves disease. This clonotype has only a few counts. Time point defined: newly diagnosed GD, antithyroid drugs for less than 3 months. PBMCs provided the RNA from which the TCR library was made. Relying on iRepertoire HTBI primers and Arm-PCR of CDR3 regions, the team built TCR beta libraries. One entry per CDR3 protein results from TCRdb running MiXCR on the multiplex PCR reads. Of around 250,000 distinct CDR3 sequences detected, 20% to 25% appear once; the ten largest clones hold roughly 13%. The clonotype comes from a female donor with Graves disease. Sequenced material: peripheral blood mononuclear cells (PBMCs), taken at new diagnosis, from a patient treated with antithyroid drugs.

The CDR3 nucleotides read TGCGCCAGCAGTGAGGCTTCGGCTAGCGGGAGTTCCTACAATGAGCAGTTCTTC. Protein product: CASSEASASGSSYNEQFF. The chain links TRBV10-1 to TRBJ2-1; TRBD2 agrees at 10 bases. J lost 1 base, V lost 2 bases, and 8 bases had no gene match. The CDR3 totals 18 residues. Per germline, CDR1 WNHNN and CDR2 SYGVQD (reference sequence).